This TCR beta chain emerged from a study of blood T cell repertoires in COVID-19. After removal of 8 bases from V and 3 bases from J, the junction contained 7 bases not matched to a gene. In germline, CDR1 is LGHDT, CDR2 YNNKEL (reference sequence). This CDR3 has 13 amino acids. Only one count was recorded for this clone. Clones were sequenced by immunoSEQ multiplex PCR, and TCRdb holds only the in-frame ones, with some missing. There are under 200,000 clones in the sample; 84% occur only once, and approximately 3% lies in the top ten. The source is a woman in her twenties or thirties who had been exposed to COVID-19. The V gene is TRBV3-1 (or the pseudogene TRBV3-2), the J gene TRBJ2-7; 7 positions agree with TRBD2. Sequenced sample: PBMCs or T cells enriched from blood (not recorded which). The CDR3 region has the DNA TGTGCCAGCCTCGACTCGGGGGGCTACGAGCAGTACTTC. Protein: CASLDSGGYEQYF.